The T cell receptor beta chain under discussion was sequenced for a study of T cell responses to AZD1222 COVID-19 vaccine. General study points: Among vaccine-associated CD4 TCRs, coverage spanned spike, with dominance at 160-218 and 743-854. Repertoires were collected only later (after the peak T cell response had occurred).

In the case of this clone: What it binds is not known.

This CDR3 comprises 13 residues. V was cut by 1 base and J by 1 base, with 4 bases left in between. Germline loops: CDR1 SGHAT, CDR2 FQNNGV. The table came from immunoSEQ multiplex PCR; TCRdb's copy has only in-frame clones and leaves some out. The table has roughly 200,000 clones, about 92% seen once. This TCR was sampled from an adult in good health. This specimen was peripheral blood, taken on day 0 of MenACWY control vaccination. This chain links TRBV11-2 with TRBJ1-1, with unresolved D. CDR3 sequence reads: CASSLVPNTEAFF. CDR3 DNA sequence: TGTGCCAGCAGCTTAGTCCCGAACACTGAAGCTTTCTTT.